Given below is one TCR beta chain in context. Antigen specificity is unknown. CDR3 length: 14 residues. Trimming at V came to 5 bases and at J to 6 bases, leaving 9 bases not matched to a gene. This sample was taken from a study of vaccination and CD4 T cells after COVID-19. About the research overall: The convalescent population consisted of six males and four females, two of whom were of Hispanic ethnicity. Post-COVID sampling occurred a median around 97 days after diagnosis (range 35 to 161).

The Oncomine TCR Beta short-read assay sequenced DNA from cultured CD4+ T cells. TCRdb processed the PCR reads anew with MiXCR; each CDR3 protein has one entry. The sample records just under 20,000 distinct CDR3 sequences, 26% being singletons. As for treatment: roughly 10-day PBMC culture with coronavirus spike peptide pools or control peptides (ViraFEST assay). ViraFEST enlarged antigen-specific T cell populations with peptide pools and afterwards sequenced TCRs. Half the growth medium was swapped for new IL-2 medium on days 3 and 7. This TCR was recovered from a human donor with COVID-19. The specimen was cultured CD4+ T cells from blood. The rearrangement links TRBV12-3 or TRBV12-4 to TRBJ1-2; 7 nucleotides match TRBD1. Here the CDR3 DNA reads TGTGCCAGCAGTCTACACACAGGGGTGGATGGCTACACCTTC. It specifies CASSLHTGVDGYTF.